This TCR beta chain was found in a study of blood T cell repertoires in COVID-19. The overall study: Sites in the United States, Italy and Spain provided acute and convalescent COVID-19 samples. PBMCs, B-cell-depleted T cells, or T cells provided the cDNA or gDNA that made up the material.

The CDR3 consists of 15 residues. Germline CDR1 reads KGHSH; CDR2 reads LQKENI. V was clipped by 1 base and J by 8 bases, with 12 bases between them. Original handling: Using reference gene primer amplification, nucleated cell counts were estimated. The protocol was immunoSEQ multiplex PCR, while the TCRdb copy is restricted to in-frame clones and leaves out a portion. V, J and clone size are those of that table, while D and trimming were read from the DNA. The table lists approximately 170,000 clones, about 86% of them singletons, with around 4% in the top ten. The source is a woman in her 70s with acute or convalescent COVID-19. Sequencing input: peripheral blood. This chain uses TRBV18 with TRBJ1-6, with a weak D call TRBD1 (6 bases). The CDR3 DNA sequence: TGTGCCAGCTCACCACTGGGGGGGCTTGATTCACCCCTCCACTTT. Its protein is CASSPLGGLDSPLHF.